The 12 T cell receptor beta chains listed next were all sequenced from one sample in a study of CD8 T cells in Susac syndrome. Random hexamers were used to reverse transcribe an amount of 0.5 to 1 ug RNA. MiXCR, run by TCRdb on the immunoSEQ multiplex PCR reads, gives a single entry per CDR3 protein. The table records 200,000 to 250,000 distinct CDR3 sequences, 95% of them present only once. The specimen sequenced was CD4+ T cells from PBMCs. These receptors were taken from a human donor with multiple sclerosis.

The chain links TRBV3-1 to TRBJ1-1, with 8 bases aligning to TRBD1. Germline CDR1 is LGHDT and CDR2 is YNNKEL (reference sequence). CDR3 size: 14 residues. Trimming removed 6 bases from V and 4 bases from J; junction bases left unmatched: 7. CDR3 sequence: CASRLKTGGTEAFF. CDR3 nucleotide sequence: TGTGCCAGCAGACTAAAAACAGGGGGCACTGAAGCTTTCTTT.

The V call is TRBV3-1, the J call TRBJ2-7; a possible D gene is TRBD2 (5 bases). Germline V gene lookup returns CDR1 LGHDT and CDR2 YNNKEL (reference sequence). The CDR3 runs 15 residues. Trimming took off 0 bases at V and 2 bases at J, with 11 bases between the two ends. The CDR3 DNA reads TGTGCCAGCAGCCAAGATCCCCGGGGTCCCTACGAGCAGTACTTC. It is translated as CASSQDPRGPYEQYF.

The chain links TRBV3-1 to TRBJ2-7; 7 nucleotides agree with TRBD1. V was clipped by 4 bases and J by 6 bases; unmatched bases: 3. This CDR3 has 12 residues. The germline CDR1 and CDR2 sequences are LGHDT and YNNKEL (reference sequence). CDR3 coding DNA: TGTGCCAGCAGCCTACAGGGGTTCGAGCAGTACTTC. Encoded protein: CASSLQGFEQYF.

The rearrangement uses TRBV2 and TRBJ2-3; 7 bases map to TRBD2. Germline loops: CDR1 SNHLY, CDR2 FYNNEI. The V gene end was trimmed by 6 bases and the J gene end by 6 bases; junction bases not matched to a gene: 12. This CDR3 comprises 15 residues. The CDR3 sequence: CASSTGLTKGDTQYF. The CDR3 coding sequence is TGTGCCAGCAGCACGGGACTAACAAAGGGGGATACGCAGTATTTT.

The chain uses TRBV21-1 and TRBJ2-3; the table's D gene call, TRBD2, was not cross checked with the DNA. TRBV21-1 is a pseudogene segment. The CDR3 has 19 residues. The CDR3 DNA sequence: TGTGCCAGCATCACCAACCCCAGCGGGGGGTCCTCTAAGGCTGATACGCAGTATTTT. It translates to CASITNPSGGSSKADTQYF.

V and J are TRBV24-1 and TRBJ2-3; D is unclear. From germline, CDR1 is KGHDR and CDR2 SFDVKD. The V gene lost 3 bases and the J gene lost 5 bases, with 8 bases spanning the gap. The CDR3 is 13 residues long. CDR3 sequence (DNA): TGTGCCACCAGTGATCCGAACATAGATACGCAGTATTTT. Its translation is CATSDPNIDTQYF.

The rearrangement links TRBV9 to TRBJ2-1, with 12 bases matching TRBD2. Germline V CDR1 and CDR2: SGDLS, YYNGEE. CDR3 length: 17 residues. Unmatched junction bases numbered 9, after V lost 4 bases and J lost 4 bases. CDR3 in DNA: TGTGCCAGCAGCCCTCCTGGACTAGCGGGGAGATACAATGAGCAGTTCTTC. It is translated as CASSPPGLAGRYNEQFF.

The V and J genes are TRBV7-9 and TRBJ2-1; TRBD2 agrees at 9 bases. The V gene's germline CDR1 is SEHNR and CDR2 FQNEAQ (reference sequence). The J segment lost 4 bases and the V segment lost 6 bases, leaving 4 bases of the junction unmatched. This CDR3 is 14 amino acids long. The chain's CDR3 is CASSPSGVYNEQFF. The DNA for the CDR3 is TGTGCCAGCAGTCCTAGCGGGGTATACAATGAGCAGTTCTTC.

This clonotype was observed once. The V gene is TRBV7-3, the J gene TRBJ2-3; the D gene is possibly TRBD1 (6 bases). V was pared by 1 base and J by 0 bases, with 8 bases between. Germline assignment: CDR1 SGHTA and CDR2 FQGTGA. The CDR3 contains 15 residues. CDR3 region: CASSLRGGSTDTQYF. In DNA form, the CDR3 reads TGTGCCAGCAGCTTAAGAGGGGGTAGCACAGATACGCAGTATTTT.

The chain carries TRBV4-1 and TRBJ1-2; tentatively, D is TRBD1 (5 bases). With 0 bases removed from V and 4 bases from J, the gap between germline ends came to 12 bases. The CDR3 has 15 residues. CDR1 is MGHRA and CDR2 is YSYEKL in the germline V gene. The CDR3 DNA reads as TGCGCCAGCAGCCAAGATCCGGGGGGGACCTATGGCTACACCTTC. As protein: CASSQDPGGTYGYTF.

The CDR3 DNA is TGTGCCAGCAGCCAAGTCGGGTTAAATGAGCAGTTCTTC. Translated: CASSQVGLNEQFF. This chain uses TRBV3-1 with TRBJ2-1, with no clear D. V was clipped by 1 base and J by 7 bases, with 8 bases between them. The CDR3 covers 13 residues. Per the germline V gene, CDR1 is LGHDT and CDR2 is YNNKEL (reference sequence).

The rearrangement uses TRBV12-5 and TRBJ1-3; D ambiguous. This CDR3 has 11 amino acids. Trimming removed 7 bases at V and 4 bases at J, with 5 bases between. Germline-derived CDR1 and CDR2 are LGHNT and FRNRAP. CDR3 DNA: TGTGCTAGTGCGAGGGGAAACACCATATATTTT. Its protein product is CASARGNTIYF.